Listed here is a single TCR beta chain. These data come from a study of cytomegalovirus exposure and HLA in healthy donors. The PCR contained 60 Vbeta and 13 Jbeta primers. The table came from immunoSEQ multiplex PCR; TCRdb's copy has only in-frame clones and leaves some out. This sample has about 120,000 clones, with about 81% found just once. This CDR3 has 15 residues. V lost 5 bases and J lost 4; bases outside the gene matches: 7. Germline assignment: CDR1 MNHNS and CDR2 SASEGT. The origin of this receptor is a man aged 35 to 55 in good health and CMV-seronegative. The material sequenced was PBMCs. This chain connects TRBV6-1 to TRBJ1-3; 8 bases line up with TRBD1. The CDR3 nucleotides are TGTGCCAGCAGTACGGGACAGGCGTTAGGAAACACCATATATTTT. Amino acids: CASSTGQALGNTIYF.